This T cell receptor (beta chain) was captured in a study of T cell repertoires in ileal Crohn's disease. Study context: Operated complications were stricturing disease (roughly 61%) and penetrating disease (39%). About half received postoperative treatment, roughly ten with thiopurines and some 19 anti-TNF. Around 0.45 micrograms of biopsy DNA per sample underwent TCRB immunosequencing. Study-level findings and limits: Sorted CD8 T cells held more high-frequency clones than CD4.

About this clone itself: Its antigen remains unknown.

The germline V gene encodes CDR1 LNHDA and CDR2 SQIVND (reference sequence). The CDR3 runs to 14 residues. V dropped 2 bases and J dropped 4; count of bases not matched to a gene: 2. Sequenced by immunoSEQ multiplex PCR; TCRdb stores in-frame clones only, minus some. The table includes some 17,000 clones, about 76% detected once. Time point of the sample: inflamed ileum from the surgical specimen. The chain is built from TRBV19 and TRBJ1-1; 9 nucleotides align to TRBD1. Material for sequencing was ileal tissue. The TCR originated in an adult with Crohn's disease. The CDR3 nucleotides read TGTGCCAGTAGTATAAGGGACAGGGCCACTGAAGCTTTCTTT. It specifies CASSIRDRATEAFF.